The 10 T cell receptor beta chains in this list originate from one sample, sequenced in a study of blood T cell repertoires in COVID-19. The table came from immunoSEQ multiplex PCR; TCRdb's copy has only in-frame clones and leaves some out. The sample lists more than 85,000 clones, 75% to 90% occurring once. The source material was peripheral blood. All receptors come from a woman aged 50 to 60 with acute or convalescent COVID-19.

The J gene is TRBJ1-1, the V gene TRBV7-9; 7 nucleotides match TRBD1. This CDR3 comprises 15 residues. Germline values: CDR1 SEHNR, CDR2 FQNEAQ (reference sequence). With V trimmed by 5 bases and J by 4 bases, 10 bases remained unmatched. DNA of the CDR3: TGTGCCAGCAGCCCTTCGGGACAGACGATCACTGAAGCTTTCTTT. This sequence encodes CASSPSGQTITEAFF. The full variable domain, completed using reference TRBV7-9 and TRBJ1-1, is DTGVSQNPRHKITKRGQNVTFRCDPISEHNRLYWYRQTLGQGPEFLTYFQNEAQLEKSRLLSDRFSAERPKGSFSTLEIQRTEQGDSAMYLCASSPSGQTITEAFFGQGTRLTVV.

The chain joins TRBV5-4 to TRBJ2-3, with D unresolved. The length of the CDR3 is 16 residues. Trimming pared 4 bases from V and 0 bases from J, leaving 15 bases between. Germline assignment: CDR1 SGHNT and CDR2 YYREEE (reference sequence). The CDR3 DNA reads TGTGCCAGCAGCGCTACAGTCAATCCTAGCACAGATACGCAGTATTTT. This codes for CASSATVNPSTDTQYF.

The chain links TRBV2 to TRBJ2-1; a weak D match, TRBD2 (6 bases). The V gene lost 6 bases and the J gene lost 6 bases, with 15 bases spanning the gap. In germline, CDR1 is SNHLY, CDR2 FYNNEI. This CDR3 contains 14 residues. The CDR3 DNA is TGTGCCAGCAGAGAGTACGCGGGGACCAATGAGCAGTTCTTC. It codes for CASREYAGTNEQFF.

The chain uses TRBV2 and TRBJ1-2; 8 bases map to TRBD1. Germline V CDR1 and CDR2: SNHLY, FYNNEI. The CDR3 contains 18 residues. Trimming at V came to 6 bases and at J to 6 bases, leaving 21 bases not matched to a gene. The DNA of the CDR3 is TGTGCCAGCAGAGGTTCGCGACAGGGGCAATTGGAGTCTAATGGCTACACCTTC. Translation: CASRGSRQGQLESNGYTF.

This chain's CDR3 is CASSPPTGGAYNEQFF. The CDR3 DNA is TGTGCCAGCTCACCGCCGACAGGGGGCGCCTACAATGAGCAGTTCTTC. The V and J genes are TRBV18 and TRBJ2-1; TRBD1 aligns across 10 bases. Germline assignment: CDR1 KGHSH and CDR2 LQKENI. V trimming: 3 bases; J trimming: 2 bases; junction bases outside the gene matches: 4. CDR3 length: 16 amino acids. The full variable domain, with the rest looked up from reference TRBV18 and TRBJ2-1, is NAGVMQNPRHLVRRRGQEARLRCSPMKGHSHVYWYRQLPEEGLKFMVYLQKENIIDESGMPKERFSAEFPKEGPSILRIQQVVRGDSAAYFCASSPPTGGAYNEQFFGPGTRLTVL.

The rearrangement uses TRBV28 and TRBJ2-6, with D possibly TRBD1 on 6 matching bases. CDR1 and CDR2 (germline): MDHEN, SYDVKM. This CDR3 is built from 16 residues. Trimming stripped 5 bases from V and 0 bases from J, with 11 bases between. This CDR3 reads CASSKQGISGANVLTF. Here the CDR3 DNA reads TGTGCCAGCAGTAAACAGGGAATCTCTGGGGCCAACGTCCTGACTTTC.

CDR3: CASRGPANEQFF. The CDR3 region has the DNA TGTGCCAGTCGTGGCCCCGCAAATGAGCAGTTCTTC. This sequence joins TRBV28 and TRBJ2-1; D gene ambiguous. Germline CDR1 is MDHEN and CDR2 is SYDVKM. Trimming took off 9 bases at V and 7 bases at J, with 13 bases between the two ends. CDR3 size: 12 residues.

This chain links TRBV19 with TRBJ1-1; TRBD1 aligns across 7 bases. Germline V gives CDR1 LNHDA, CDR2 SQIVND (reference sequence). The CDR3 is made up of 12 amino acids. Trimming at V came to 8 bases and at J to 11 bases, leaving 11 bases not matched to a gene. The DNA of the CDR3 is TGTGCCAGTGGGGGCGACAGGGCGGCGGCTTTCTTT. Residues: CASGGDRAAAFF.

The chain has TRBV10-3 and TRBJ1-1; D unresolved. V lost 8 bases to trimming and J lost 2 bases, with 12 bases between them. Germline-derived CDR1 and CDR2 are ENHRY and SYGVKD. CDR3 length: 13 amino acids. The CDR3 DNA is TGTGCCATCGCGGGAGGCTTCAACACTGAAGCTTTCTTT. As protein: CAIAGGFNTEAFF.

The chain employs TRBV27 and TRBJ2-1; 8 bases are shared with TRBD1. Unmatched junction bases numbered 3, after V lost 0 bases and J lost 5 bases. The germline V gene encodes CDR1 MNHEY and CDR2 SMNVEV (reference sequence). The CDR3 is 15 amino acids. CDR3 in DNA: TGTGCCAGCAGTTTATCCCAGGGGGCAGACAATGAGCAGTTCTTC. Protein: CASSLSQGADNEQFF.